The 3 T cell receptor beta chains below were found in one sample sequenced in a study of PD-1 blockade in classical Hodgkin lymphoma. Time point described: newly diagnosed, previously untreated cHL patient sample. The data were produced by immunoSEQ multiplex PCR, yet TCRdb's version contains in-frame clones alone and is incomplete. The data show 20,000 to 25,000 clones, roughly 94% seen once. The material sequenced was peripheral blood mononuclear cells (PBMCs). The receptors come from a human donor with classical Hodgkin lymphoma.

The chain has TRBV5-8 and TRBJ2-7; possibly TRBD1 for D (5 bases). Germline loops: CDR1 SGHTS, CDR2 YDEGEE. The V gene lost 6 bases and the J gene lost 0 bases, with 16 bases spanning the gap. This CDR3 comprises 15 residues. The CDR3 DNA sequence: TGTGCCAGCACAATGAAAGACAGATTCTCCTACGAGCAGTACTTC. Encoded protein: CASTMKDRFSYEQYF.

This clone was recorded once. The chain couples TRBV4-3 to TRBJ1-4; possible D gene TRBD1, 5 bases. This CDR3 has 15 residues. Looked up from germline, CDR1 is LGHNA and CDR2 is YSLEER. V was cut by 4 bases and J by 8 bases, with 17 bases left in between. The CDR3 loop is CASSLRRGHREKLFF. CDR3 coding DNA: TGCGCCAGCAGCCTTCGGAGGGGCCATAGAGAAAAACTGTTTTTT.

This chain uses TRBV6-5 with TRBJ2-7; D unclear. This CDR3 is built from 13 residues. Germline V lookup: CDR1 MNHEY, CDR2 SVGAGI. V was cut by 2 bases and J by 3 bases, with 8 bases left in between. The CDR3 DNA reads as TGTGCCAGCAGTTACGATGGGATCTACGAGCAGTACTTC. It is translated as CASSYDGIYEQYF.